The sequence of this TCR beta chain was determined in a study of blood T cell repertoires in COVID-19 (dated by TCRdb to the early 2020s). Broadly, across the study: Samples covering the acute and convalescent phases of COVID-19 were provided by collaborators in the United States, Italy and Spain. The material from the prospective study consisted of cDNA or gDNA derived from T cells, B-cell-depleted T cells, or PBMCs. The dataset comprised deeply sampled blood TCRbeta repertoires from subjects exposed to, actively infected with, or recovered from COVID-19. A freely available public database, intended as a resource for researchers studying the immune response to SARS-CoV-2, is where the repertoires were released. Samples were obtained from the ongoing ImmuneRACE study (first 160 participants) and from some 1,200 subjects provided by 6 global collaborators. Nearly every sample came with metadata listing a de-identified subject ID, COVID-19 status, age in years and sex. Where available, HLA class I and class II types were obtained from metadata supplied by the sample provider rather than from assay-based typing.

TCRbeta CDR3 regions were amplified from genomic DNA using the immunoSEQ Assay, a bias-controlled multiplex PCR. The paper's data handling went like this. Within the assay, amplification of reference gene primers was used to estimate how many nucleated cells each sample contained. To quantify the absolute abundance of each unique TCRbeta CDR3 rearrangement, sequence reads were collapsed and filtered. For each sample, productive Simpson clonality was calculated as the square root of Simpson's diversity index over productive rearrangements. TCRdb carries this immuneACCESS record with in-frame sequences only. Its versions omit some clonotypes, under half of them owing to an unresolved V gene in the studies checked, with the rest unexplained. From that table come the V and J calls and clone size; the DNA was used to work out D and trimming. For this sample the table gives roughly 180,000 clones, of which roughly 86% were detected only once. The ten most abundant clones make up 0.99% of the sample.

Whole blood was collected in K2EDTA tubes by collaborating institutions according to the institutions' own protocols. For TCRbeta analysis, collaborator samples were shipped as frozen whole blood, as isolated PBMCs, or as DNA extracted from either sample type. From the cysteine up to the phenylalanine, the CDR3 has a length of 14 residues. Of all the DNA, just the CDR3 is kept, 42 bases in frame from base 1. Between the V and J ends, shortened by 2 bases and 2 bases respectively, the junction contains 9 bases. According to the germline V gene, CDR1 reads KGHSH and CDR2 reads LQKENI. Points on this clone: Its antigen remains unidentified. No quality values exist for individual bases; no much larger clone is one base distant.

Study-wide conclusions, independent of this receptor: The quantity of clinical and demographic metadata differed by source and by participant and was supplied without curation.

Sequenced material: peripheral blood. This chain joins TRBV18 to TRBJ2-5; the D gene is possibly TRBD1, with 6 bases matching. This sequence originates from a man between 18 and 35 years old with acute or convalescent COVID-19. The DNA sequence is TGTGCCAGCTCACCAACCAGGGGACAAGAGACCCAGTACTTC. Translated, it reads CASSPTRGQETQYF.